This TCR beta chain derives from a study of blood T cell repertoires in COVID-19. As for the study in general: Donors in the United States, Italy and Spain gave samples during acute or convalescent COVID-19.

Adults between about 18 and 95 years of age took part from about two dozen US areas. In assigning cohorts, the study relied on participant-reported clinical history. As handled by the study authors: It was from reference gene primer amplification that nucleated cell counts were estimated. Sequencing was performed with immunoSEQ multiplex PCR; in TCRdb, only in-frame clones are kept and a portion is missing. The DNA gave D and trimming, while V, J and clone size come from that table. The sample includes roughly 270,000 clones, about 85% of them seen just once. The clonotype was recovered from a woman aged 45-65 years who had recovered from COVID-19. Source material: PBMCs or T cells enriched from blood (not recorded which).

CDR3 amino acids: CASSDTSGQETQYF. CDR3 sequence (DNA): TGTGCCAGCAGCGATACTAGCGGGCAAGAGACCCAGTACTTC. The genes are TRBV9 and TRBJ2-5, with 9 bases aligning to TRBD2. CDR3 length equals 14 residues. The trim removed 3 bases at V and 2 bases at J, leaving 2 bases unmatched. Germline assignment: CDR1 SGDLS and CDR2 YYNGEE.